The table lists the clone carrying this TCR beta chain with a few counts. This specimen belongs to a study of blood T cell repertoires in COVID-19. Study information: T cells, B-cell-depleted T cells, or PBMCs supplied cDNA or gDNA.

The V and J ends lost 6 bases and 7 bases, in that order; junction bases with no gene match: 11. The CDR3 is 16 amino acids. Per the germline V gene, CDR1 is MNHEY and CDR2 is SMNVEV (reference sequence). The authors' processing: Amplification of reference gene primers provided the estimated nucleated cell counts. The table came from immunoSEQ multiplex PCR; TCRdb's copy has only in-frame clones and leaves some out. D and trimming come from the DNA, and the V and J calls and clone size come from that table. Found here are 270,000 or so clones, around nine tenths of them singletons; the top ten hold over 8%.

Sequencing was done on a sample of peripheral blood. The rearrangement joins TRBV27 to TRBJ2-2; 10 bases match TRBD2. This sequence originates from a middle-aged man with active or convalescent COVID-19. The DNA for the CDR3 is TGTGCCAGCAGAAGAAGCGGGGGGGCCCCGGGCGGGGAGCTGTTTTTT. The encoded protein is CASRRSGGAPGGELFF.